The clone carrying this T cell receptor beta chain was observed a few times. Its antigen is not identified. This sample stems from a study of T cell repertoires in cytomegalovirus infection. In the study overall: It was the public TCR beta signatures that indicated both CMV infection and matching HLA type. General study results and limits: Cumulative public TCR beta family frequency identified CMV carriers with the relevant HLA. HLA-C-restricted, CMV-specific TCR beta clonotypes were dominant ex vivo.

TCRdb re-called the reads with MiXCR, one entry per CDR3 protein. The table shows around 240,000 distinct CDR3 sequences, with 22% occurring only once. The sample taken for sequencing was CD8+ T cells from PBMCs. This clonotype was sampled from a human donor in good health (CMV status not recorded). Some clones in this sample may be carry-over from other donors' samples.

CDR3 sequence: CASSPAANTEAFF. For the CDR3, the DNA is TGTGCCAGCAGCCCCGCAGCGAACACTGAAGCTTTCTTT. The genes are TRBV28 and TRBJ1-1; D not certain. In germline, CDR1 is MDHEN, CDR2 SYDVKM. The germline V and J ends were trimmed by 6 bases and 1 base, with 9 bases remaining between them. The CDR3 length is 13 residues.